Following are 17 T cell receptor beta chains from one sample sequenced in a study of T cell changes during pregnancy in multiple sclerosis. Produced via immunoSEQ multiplex PCR; TCRdb's table is partial and in-frame only. The data hold 15,000 to 25,000 clones, with 86% observed a single time. The sequenced sample was CD8+ T cells from peripheral blood mononuclear cells, obtained in the third trimester of pregnancy. The receptor set was obtained from a female donor in good health, enrolled as a control in a pregnancy study.

This clone was observed a few times. This chain uses TRBV19 with TRBJ1-1, with D possibly matching TRBD1 (6 bases). The germline gives CDR1 LNHDA, CDR2 SQIVND (reference sequence). V gave up 2 bases and J gave up 10 bases, with 14 bases separating them. The CDR3 has 13 amino acids. The CDR3 reads CASSIIGDIGAFF. For the CDR3, the DNA is TGTGCCAGTAGTATAATCGGGGACATAGGAGCTTTCTTT.

The rearrangement uses TRBV7-3 and TRBJ2-3; 10 bases are shared with TRBD2. The trim removed 4 bases at V and 2 bases at J, leaving 9 bases unmatched. The CDR3 covers 17 residues. Germline V gene data show CDR1 as SGHTA and CDR2 as FQGTGA. The CDR3 loop is CASSSPLAGAFTDTQYF. The CDR3 coding sequence is TGTGCCAGCAGCTCCCCGCTAGCGGGGGCCTTCACAGATACGCAGTATTTT. Complete variable domain (other parts from reference TRBV7-3 and TRBJ2-3): GAGVSQTPSNKVTEKGKYVELRCDPISGHTALYWYRQSLGQGPEFLIYFQGTGAADDSGLPNDRFFAVRPEGSVSTLKIQRTERGDSAVYLCASSSPLAGAFTDTQYFGPGTRLTVL.

This chain joins TRBV7-8 and TRBJ2-3, with TRBD2 identical over 13 bases. The CDR3 is made up of 16 amino acids. Germline V gives CDR1 SGHVS, CDR2 FQNEAQ. Trimming cost V 7 bases and J 3 bases; bases outside gene matches: 7. CDR3 nucleotide sequence: TGTGCCAGCACCCGACTAGCGGGGGGCCAAACAGATACGCAGTATTTT. Translating it yields CASTRLAGGQTDTQYF. Full variable domain (remainder filled in from reference TRBV7-8 and TRBJ2-3): GAGVSQSPRYKVAKRGQDVALRCDPISGHVSLFWYQQALGQGPEFLTYFQNEAQLDKSGLPSDRFFAERPEGSVSTLKIQRTQQEDSAVYLCASTRLAGGQTDTQYFGPGTRLTVL.

The V and J genes are TRBV2 and TRBJ2-5; 10 bases are shared with TRBD1. Looked up from germline, CDR1 is SNHLY and CDR2 is FYNNEI. The junction had 9 bases not matched to a gene; V was cut back by 4 bases and J by 1 base. This CDR3 region has 17 residues. The DNA of the CDR3 is TGTGCCAGCAGTGGTCGGACAGGGGGTATCATCCAAGAGACCCAGTACTTC. Translating gives CASSGRTGGIIQETQYF. Looking up the rest from reference TRBV2 and TRBJ2-5 gives the full variable domain: EPEVTQTPSHQVTQMGQEVILRCVPISNHLYFYWYRQILGQKVEFLVSFYNNEISEKSEIFDDQFSVERPDGSNFTLKIRSTKLEDSAMYFCASSGRTGGIIQETQYFGPGTRLLVL.

This clone was seen only once. The chain recombines TRBV5-1 with TRBJ1-3; D may be TRBD1 (6 bases). The germline V gene encodes CDR1 SGHRS and CDR2 YFSETQ. V was pared by 3 bases and J by 0 bases, with 13 bases between. The CDR3 consists of 16 residues. For the CDR3, the DNA is TGCGCCAGCAGCTCACAACAGGGAATCTCTGGAAACACCATATATTTT. This sequence encodes CASSSQQGISGNTIYF.

This clone appeared once. The rearrangement joins TRBV7-2 to TRBJ2-7; 10 bases agree with TRBD1. CDR3 length equals 15 residues. Trimming cost V 5 bases and J 3 bases; bases outside gene matches: 7. Germline V gives CDR1 SGHTA, CDR2 FQGNSA. The CDR3 region has the DNA TGTGCCAGCAGCGTCGACAGGGGGCCGAGCTACGAGCAGTACTTC. Its translation is CASSVDRGPSYEQYF.

V is TRBV4-3 and J is TRBJ2-5; TRBD2 agrees at 8 bases. J gave up 2 bases and V 1 base, and 6 bases lay outside the gene matches. Germline V gene sequence: CDR1 LGHNA, CDR2 YSLEER. This CDR3 spans 16 amino acids. The CDR3 DNA follows: TGCGCCAGCAGCCAAGTTCTCGGGGGGGTTCAAGAGACCCAGTACTTC. It codes for CASSQVLGGVQETQYF.

V and J are TRBV4-1 and TRBJ1-1; possibly TRBD1 for D (6 bases). Germline loops: CDR1 MGHRA, CDR2 YSYEKL. V was cut by 8 bases and J by 1 base, with 14 bases left in between. The CDR3 runs 14 residues. CDR3 amino acids: CASDWGQPNTEAFF. The CDR3 region has the DNA TGCGCCAGCGACTGGGGGCAGCCGAACACTGAAGCTTTCTTT.

This chain links TRBV4-1 with TRBJ2-7, with 8 bases fitting TRBD1. The CDR3 sequence is 14 residues long. Germline values: CDR1 MGHRA, CDR2 YSYEKL. V lost 1 base, J lost 5 bases, and 4 bases stayed unmatched. The CDR3 DNA sequence: TGCGCCAGCAGCCAAGGGACAGGGTCCGACGAGCAGTACTTC. Translation gives CASSQGTGSDEQYF.

The genes are TRBV19 and TRBJ1-1; D gene unclear. V was shortened by 1 base and J by 0 bases, with 12 bases between the two germline ends. The CDR3 covers 16 residues. CDR1 and CDR2 (germline): LNHDA, SQIVND (reference sequence). The CDR3 reads CASSIGADPMNTEAFF. The CDR3, as DNA: TGTGCCAGTAGTATAGGGGCAGATCCTATGAACACTGAAGCTTTCTTT.

V gene TRBV5-1 combines with J gene TRBJ1-1; 8 bases align to TRBD1. This CDR3 comprises 15 residues. V was clipped by 0 bases and J by 7 bases; unmatched bases: 8. The germline V gene has CDR1 SGHRS and CDR2 YFSETQ. CDR3 nucleotides: TGCGCCAGCAGCTTGGGGACAGGGTCCCAAGGTGAAGCTTTCTTT. Encoded protein: CASSLGTGSQGEAFF.

The sample holds a few counts of this clone. This rearrangement joins TRBV6-5 to TRBJ1-1; D remains unclear. V lost 6 bases to trimming and J lost 5 bases, with 16 bases between them. The germline V gene encodes CDR1 MNHEY and CDR2 SVGAGI. The CDR3 covers 14 residues. The CDR3 spells CASSTITGRTEAFF. As DNA, the CDR3 is TGTGCCAGCAGCACCATTACGGGGAGGACTGAAGCTTTCTTT.

The chain has TRBV6-5 and TRBJ2-7; 8 bases are a match to TRBD1. Losses at the gene ends were 0 bases for V and 1 base for J; bases not matched to a gene: 2. The CDR3 consists of 15 residues. Germline CDR1 MNHEY, CDR2 SVGAGI. The CDR3 DNA reads as TGTGCCAGCAGTTACTCTGGGGACAGGTCCTACGAGCAGTACTTC. This sequence encodes CASSYSGDRSYEQYF.

J is TRBJ2-2 and V is TRBV6-1, with 7 bases that match TRBD1. After removal of 7 bases from V and 5 bases from J, the junction contained 10 bases not matched to a gene. The CDR3 has 15 amino acids. Per the germline V gene, CDR1 is MNHNS and CDR2 is SASEGT. This chain's CDR3 is CASNPTGSLTGELFF. As DNA, the CDR3 is TGTGCCAGCAATCCGACAGGGTCTTTGACCGGGGAGCTGTTTTTT.

Concerning this clone: The identical CDR3 is also encoded by other nucleotide sequences in the sample. The chain joins TRBV7-2 to TRBJ2-7; 12 bases agree with TRBD1. CDR1 and CDR2 (germline): SGHTA, FQGNSA. The CDR3 runs 14 residues. V dropped 5 bases and J dropped 4; count of bases not matched to a gene: 3. CDR3 DNA sequence: TGTGCCAGCAGCCGGGGACAGGGGGCTTACGAGCAGTACTTC. Amino acids: CASSRGQGAYEQYF.

This chain links TRBV5-6 with TRBJ1-2; TRBD1 matches at 7 bases. Looked up from germline, CDR1 is SGHDT and CDR2 is YYEEEE. V gave up 0 bases and J gave up 8 bases; unmatched junction bases: 1. The CDR3 totals 12 residues. In DNA form, the CDR3 reads TGTGCCAGCAGCTTGGGACAGGGCGGCTACACCTTC. This codes for CASSLGQGGYTF. The full variable domain, with the rest looked up from reference TRBV5-6 and TRBJ1-2, is DAGVTQSPTHLIKTRGQQVTLRCSPKSGHDTVSWYQQALGQGPQFIFQYYEEEERQRGNFPDRFSGHQFPNYSSELNVNALLLGDSALYLCASSLGQGGYTFGSGTRLTVV.

The chain employs TRBV15 and TRBJ2-4; TRBD2 agrees at 7 bases. Germline trimming cut 8 bases from V and 6 bases from J; bases unmatched to any gene: 10. The germline gives CDR1 LNHNV, CDR2 YYDKDF (reference sequence). CDR3 length equals 14 residues. The CDR3 DNA follows: TGTGCCACCCAAAAGCGGGACCTGATAAACATTCAGTACTTC. This sequence encodes CATQKRDLINIQYF.